One sample yielded the 5 T cell receptor beta chains listed below, sequenced in a study of T cell responses to AZD1222 COVID-19 vaccine. Clones were sequenced by immunoSEQ multiplex PCR, and TCRdb holds only the in-frame ones, with some missing. The sample includes tens of thousands of clones, approximately 90% seen only once; the top ten take 20% to 25%. Sequences were derived from peripheral blood, sampled on day 0 of AZD1222 vaccination. These receptors all come from an adult in good health.

This clone was counted a single time. The chain joins TRBV7-3 to TRBJ2-1; possibly TRBD2 for D (6 bases). Per germline, CDR1 SGHTA and CDR2 FQGTGA. The CDR3 covers 14 residues. Between the trimmed V and J ends, which lost 5 bases and 4 bases, there was a span of 12 bases. The CDR3 DNA reads as TGTGCCAGCAGCCATGGGGGGAGTTACAATGAGCAGTTCTTC. This sequence encodes CASSHGGSYNEQFF. The whole variable domain, filled in from reference TRBV7-3 and TRBJ2-1, reads GAGVSQTPSNKVTEKGKYVELRCDPISGHTALYWYRQSLGQGPEFLIYFQGTGAADDSGLPNDRFFAVRPEGSVSTLKIQRTERGDSAVYLCASSHGGSYNEQFFGPGTRLTVL.

V is TRBV28 and J is TRBJ1-1; a possible D gene is TRBD1 (6 bases). Trimming took 7 bases from V and 2 from J, leaving 17 bases between them. Germline V gives CDR1 MDHEN, CDR2 SYDVKM. CDR3 length: 15 residues. Here the CDR3 reads CASTLGGAGNTEAFF. CDR3 sequence (DNA): TGTGCCAGCACCCTGGGGGGGGCGGGTAACACTGAAGCTTTCTTT.

The chain recombines TRBV5-5 with TRBJ2-5; D remains unclear. Per the germline V gene, CDR1 is SGHKS and CDR2 is YYEKEE (reference sequence). This CDR3 is 14 amino acids long. With 1 base removed from V and 3 bases from J, the gap between germline ends came to 10 bases. This CDR3 is CASSLRHFKETQYF. The CDR3 nucleotides read TGTGCCAGCAGCTTGCGACATTTTAAAGAGACCCAGTACTTC.

The chain combines TRBV5-1 with TRBJ2-3, with D unresolved. This CDR3 has 13 amino acids. Looked up from germline, CDR1 is SGHRS and CDR2 is YFSETQ. V lost 3 bases and J 1 base, leaving 6 bases between the germline ends. In DNA form, the CDR3 reads TGCGCCAGCAGCTCCCCGGGCACAGATACGCAGTATTTT. It encodes CASSSPGTDTQYF.

J is TRBJ2-3 and V is TRBV19, with 8 bases that match TRBD2. The trim removed 3 bases at V and 0 bases at J, leaving 8 bases unmatched. The CDR3 is 17 residues long. Per germline, CDR1 LNHDA and CDR2 SQIVND (reference sequence). The CDR3 coding sequence is TGTGCCAGTAGTATCGCGGGGGGATACCCTAGCACAGATACGCAGTATTTT. Translated: CASSIAGGYPSTDTQYF.